This T cell receptor (beta chain) is from a study of T cells in Graves' hyperthyroidism and ophthalmopathy. It was RNA transcripts that yielded the amplified TCR beta CDR3 regions. Initially, a first-round RT-PCR of the TCR CDR3 employed the HTBI primer set. One entry per CDR3 protein, called by TCRdb with MiXCR from the multiplex PCR reads. The sample lists over 300,000 distinct CDR3 sequences; approximately 15% were seen once. Trimming pared 8 bases from V and 3 bases from J, leaving 11 bases between. The CDR3 runs 12 residues. CDR1 is ENHRY and CDR2 is SYGVKD in the germline V gene. Ten or more counts support this clonotype.

This sequence was found in a woman in her sixties with Graves' hyperthyroidism. The chain has TRBV10-3 and TRBJ2-7; D might be TRBD1 or TRBD2, each matching 5 bases. Specimen: blood. DNA for the CDR3: TGTGCCATCTGGGACGGAGTCTACGAGCAGTACTTC. Translated: CAIWDGVYEQYF.